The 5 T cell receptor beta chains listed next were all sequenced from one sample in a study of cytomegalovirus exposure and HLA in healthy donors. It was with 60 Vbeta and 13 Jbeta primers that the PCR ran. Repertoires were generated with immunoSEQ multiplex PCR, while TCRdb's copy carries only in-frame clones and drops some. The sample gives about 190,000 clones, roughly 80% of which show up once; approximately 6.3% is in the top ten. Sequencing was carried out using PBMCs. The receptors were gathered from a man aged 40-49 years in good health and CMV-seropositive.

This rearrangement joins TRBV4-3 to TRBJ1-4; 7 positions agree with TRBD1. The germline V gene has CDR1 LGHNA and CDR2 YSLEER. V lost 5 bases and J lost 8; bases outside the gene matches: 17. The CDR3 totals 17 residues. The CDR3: CASSTTRLTGSGEKLFF. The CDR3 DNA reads TGCGCCAGCAGCACTACAAGGCTGACAGGGTCGGGCGAAAAACTGTTTTTT.

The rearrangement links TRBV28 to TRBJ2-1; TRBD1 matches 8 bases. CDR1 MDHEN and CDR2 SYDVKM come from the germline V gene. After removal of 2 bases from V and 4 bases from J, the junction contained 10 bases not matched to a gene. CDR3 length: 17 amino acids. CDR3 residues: CASSLGVVDRGYNEQFF. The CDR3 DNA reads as TGTGCCAGCAGTTTAGGCGTGGTAGACAGGGGATACAATGAGCAGTTCTTC.

The CDR3 nucleotides are TGTGCCACCAGCAGGAGGGAGGGTGAAGGAAACACCATATATTTT. Its translation: CATSRREGEGNTIYF. The rearrangement joins TRBV15 to TRBJ1-3; D not resolved. With 3 bases removed from V and 4 bases from J, the gap between germline ends came to 13 bases. The germline V gene encodes CDR1 LNHNV and CDR2 YYDKDF (reference sequence). CDR3 length equals 15 residues. The full variable domain, its missing parts supplied by reference TRBV15 and TRBJ1-3, is DAMVIQNPRYQVTQFGKPVTLSCSQTLNHNVMYWYQQKSSQAPKLLFHYYDKDFNNEADTPDNFQSRRPNTSFCFLDIRSPGLGDTAMYLCATSRREGEGNTIYFGEGSWLTVV.

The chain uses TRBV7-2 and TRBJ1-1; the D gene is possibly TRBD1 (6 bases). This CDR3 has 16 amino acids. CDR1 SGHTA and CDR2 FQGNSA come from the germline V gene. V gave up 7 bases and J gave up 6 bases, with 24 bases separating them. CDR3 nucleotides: TGTGCCAGCATCACCGTCGGGGGGCTCGTAGGCCCTGAAGCTTTCTTT. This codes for CASITVGGLVGPEAFF.

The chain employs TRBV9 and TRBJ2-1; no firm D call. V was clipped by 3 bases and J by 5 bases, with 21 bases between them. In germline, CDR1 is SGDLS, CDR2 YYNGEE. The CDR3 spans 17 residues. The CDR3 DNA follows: TGTGCCAGCAGCGGCCTTACTGTGTCGGTAAAGAACAATGAGCAGTTCTTC. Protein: CASSGLTVSVKNNEQFF.